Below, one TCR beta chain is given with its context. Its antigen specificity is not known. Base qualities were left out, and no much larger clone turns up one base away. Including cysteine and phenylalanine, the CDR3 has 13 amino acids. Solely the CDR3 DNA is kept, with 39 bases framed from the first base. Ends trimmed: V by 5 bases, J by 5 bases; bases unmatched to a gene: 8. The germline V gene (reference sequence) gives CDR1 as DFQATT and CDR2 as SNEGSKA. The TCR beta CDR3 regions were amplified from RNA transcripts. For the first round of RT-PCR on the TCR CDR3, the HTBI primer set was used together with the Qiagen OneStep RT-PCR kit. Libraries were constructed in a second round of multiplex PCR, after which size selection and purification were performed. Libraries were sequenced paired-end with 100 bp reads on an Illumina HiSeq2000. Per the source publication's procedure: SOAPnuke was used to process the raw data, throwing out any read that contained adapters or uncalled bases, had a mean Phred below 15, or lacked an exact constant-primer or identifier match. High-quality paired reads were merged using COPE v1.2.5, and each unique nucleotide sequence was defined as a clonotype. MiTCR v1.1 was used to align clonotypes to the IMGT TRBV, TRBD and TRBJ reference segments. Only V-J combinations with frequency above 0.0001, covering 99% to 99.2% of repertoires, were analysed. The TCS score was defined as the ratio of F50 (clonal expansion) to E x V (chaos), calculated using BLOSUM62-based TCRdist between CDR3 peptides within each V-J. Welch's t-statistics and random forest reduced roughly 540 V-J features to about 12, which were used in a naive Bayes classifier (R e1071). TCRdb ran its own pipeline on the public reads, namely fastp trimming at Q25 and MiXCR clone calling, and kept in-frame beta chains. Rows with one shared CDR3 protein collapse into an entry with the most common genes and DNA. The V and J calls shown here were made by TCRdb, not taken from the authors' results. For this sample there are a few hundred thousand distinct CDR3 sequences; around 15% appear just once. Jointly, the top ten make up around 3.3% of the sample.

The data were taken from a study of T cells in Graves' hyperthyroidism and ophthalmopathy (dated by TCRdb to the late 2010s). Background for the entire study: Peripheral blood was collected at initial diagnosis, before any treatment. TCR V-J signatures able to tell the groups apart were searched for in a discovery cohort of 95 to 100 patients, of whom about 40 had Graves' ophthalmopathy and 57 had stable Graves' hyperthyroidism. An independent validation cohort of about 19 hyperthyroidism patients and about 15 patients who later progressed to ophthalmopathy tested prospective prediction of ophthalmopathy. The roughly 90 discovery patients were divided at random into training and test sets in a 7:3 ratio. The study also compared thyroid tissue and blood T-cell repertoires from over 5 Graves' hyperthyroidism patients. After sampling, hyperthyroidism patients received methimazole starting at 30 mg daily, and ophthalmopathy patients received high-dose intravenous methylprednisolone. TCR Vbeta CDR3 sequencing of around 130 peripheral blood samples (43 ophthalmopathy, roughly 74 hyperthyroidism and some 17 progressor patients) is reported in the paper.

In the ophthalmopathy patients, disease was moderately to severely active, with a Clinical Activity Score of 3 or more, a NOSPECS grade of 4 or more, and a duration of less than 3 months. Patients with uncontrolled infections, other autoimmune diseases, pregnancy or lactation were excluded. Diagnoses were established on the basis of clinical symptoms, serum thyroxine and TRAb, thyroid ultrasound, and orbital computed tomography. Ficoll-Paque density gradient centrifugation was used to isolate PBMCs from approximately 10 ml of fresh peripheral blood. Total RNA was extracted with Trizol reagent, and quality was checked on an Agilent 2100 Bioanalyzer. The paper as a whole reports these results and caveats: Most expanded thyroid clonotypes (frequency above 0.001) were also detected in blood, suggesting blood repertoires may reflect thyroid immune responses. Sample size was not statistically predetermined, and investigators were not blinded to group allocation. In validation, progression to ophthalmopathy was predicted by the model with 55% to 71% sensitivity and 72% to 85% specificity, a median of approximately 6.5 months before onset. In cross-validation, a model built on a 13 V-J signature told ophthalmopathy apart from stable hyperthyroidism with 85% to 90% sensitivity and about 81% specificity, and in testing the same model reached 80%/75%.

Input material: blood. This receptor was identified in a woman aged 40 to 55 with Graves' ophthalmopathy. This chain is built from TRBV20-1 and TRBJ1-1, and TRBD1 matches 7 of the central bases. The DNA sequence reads TGCAGTGCTCCATATCAGGGGGGTACTGAAGCTTTCTTT. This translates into CSAPYQGGTEAFF.